This T cell receptor (beta chain) stems from a study of blood T cell repertoires in COVID-19 (dated by TCRdb to 2019 to 2021). With respect to the entire study: Collaborator samples came from the United States, Italy and Spain and covered acute and convalescent phases of COVID-19. The material from the prospective study consisted of cDNA or gDNA derived from T cells, B-cell-depleted T cells, or PBMCs. HLA class I and class II types, where available, came from metadata supplied by the sample provider rather than from assay-based typing. Samples were obtained from the ongoing ImmuneRACE study (first 160 participants) and from 1,254 subjects provided by 6 global collaborators. The dataset comprised deeply sampled blood TCRbeta repertoires from subjects exposed to, actively infected with, or recovered from COVID-19. A freely available public database, intended as a resource for researchers studying the immune response to SARS-CoV-2, is where the repertoires were released. Nearly every sample came with metadata listing a de-identified subject ID, COVID-19 status, age in years and sex. General conclusions and limits of the study: The quantity of clinical and demographic metadata differed by source and by participant and was supplied without curation.

TCRbeta CDR3 regions were amplified from genomic DNA by means of the immunoSEQ Assay, a bias-controlled multiplex PCR. The source study handled its data this way. The number of nucleated cells in each sample was estimated from the amplification of reference gene primers within the assay. To quantify the absolute abundance of each unique TCRbeta CDR3 rearrangement, sequence reads were collapsed and filtered. For each sample, productive Simpson clonality was calculated as the square root of Simpson's diversity index across productive rearrangements. TCRdb holds this immuneACCESS table with in-frame rearrangements only. Some clones are missing; in checked studies, unresolved V genes explain under half, and the rest has no known cause. The DNA was the basis for D and trimming; V, J and clone size are from that table. Counted in this sample were a few hundred thousand clones; around 81% of them appeared once. The top ten hold approximately 14% of the sample.

The germline V gene (reference sequence) specifies LGHDT as CDR1 and YNNKEL as CDR2. The trim is 4 bases for V and 4 bases for J, with a gap of 11 bases between the germline ends. Taken from cysteine to phenylalanine, the CDR3 has 15 residues. CDR3 DNA only is kept here, 45 bases in frame from base 1. One collaborating source in Seattle enrolled patients while the patients were actively infected and followed the patients over time throughout the course of disease. Collaborating institutions collected whole blood in K2EDTA tubes following their own protocols. Collaborator samples were shipped for TCRbeta analysis as frozen whole blood, isolated PBMCs, or DNA extracted from either sample type. For this clone: The clone's antigen remains unknown. Base qualities are not provided; no much larger clone lies one nucleotide away.

This chain is built from TRBV3-1 (or the pseudogene TRBV3-2) and TRBJ1-6, with TRBD1 tentatively as D gene (5 bases match). The sequencing input was peripheral blood. This clonotype was sampled from a person between 70 and 80 years old with COVID-19, enrolled during active disease. The nucleotides are TGTGCCAGCAGCCCTCGCGACAGATATAATTCACCCCTCCACTTT. Its protein is CASSPRDRYNSPLHF.